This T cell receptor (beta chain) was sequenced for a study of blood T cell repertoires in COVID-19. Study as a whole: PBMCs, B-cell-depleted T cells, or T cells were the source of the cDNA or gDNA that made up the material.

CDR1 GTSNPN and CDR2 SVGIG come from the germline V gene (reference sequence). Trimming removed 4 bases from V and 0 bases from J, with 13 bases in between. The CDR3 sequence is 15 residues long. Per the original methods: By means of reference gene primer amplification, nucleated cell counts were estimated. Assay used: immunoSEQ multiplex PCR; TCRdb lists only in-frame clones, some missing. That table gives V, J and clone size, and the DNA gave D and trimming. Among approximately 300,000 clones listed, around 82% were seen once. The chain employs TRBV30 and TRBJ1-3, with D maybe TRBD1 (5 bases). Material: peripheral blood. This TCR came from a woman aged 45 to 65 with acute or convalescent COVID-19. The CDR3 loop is CAWMRGGYSGNTIYF. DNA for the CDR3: TGTGCCTGGATGCGGGGCGGTTACTCTGGAAACACCATATATTTT.